The rows below give T cell receptor beta chains drawn from one sample of a study of technical replicates of blood from several donors. Sequencing used immunoSEQ multiplex PCR; TCRdb keeps in-frame clones, though not all of them. Here the sample spans some 73,000 clones, 90% being singletons. The sample consisted of PBMCs. These receptors were collected from a human donor in good health. Some clones in this sample may be carry-over from other donors' samples. CDR3s include the opening cysteine and the closing phenylalanine or tryptophan. The D gene is left open where the match is weak. The size entry is marked missing in some rows and otherwise reads once, few, many or a size class.

d_call: .; j_call: TRBJ2-3; cdr3_length: 15; v_call: TRBV5-6; clone_size: .; cdr3_aa: CASSYDRMTTDTQYF; cdr3_nt: TGTGCCAGCAGCTATGACAGGATGACCACAGATACGCAGTATTTT
d_call: .; j_call: TRBJ2-3; cdr3_length: 16; v_call: TRBV5-1; clone_size: once; cdr3_aa: CASSGAPVYGADTQYF; cdr3_nt: TGCGCCAGCAGCGGGGCCCCTGTGTATGGCGCAGATACGCAGTATTTT
d_call: .; j_call: TRBJ1-5; cdr3_length: 13; v_call: TRBV6-1; clone_size: once; cdr3_aa: CASTRAFFQPQHF; cdr3_nt: TGTGCCAGCACCAGGGCGTTTTTTCAGCCCCAGCATTTT
d_call: .; j_call: TRBJ2-1; cdr3_length: 15; v_call: TRBV14; clone_size: .; cdr3_aa: CASSQERQSYNEQFF; cdr3_nt: TGTGCCAGCAGCCAAGAGCGACAGTCTTACAATGAGCAGTTCTTC
d_call: TRBD1; j_call: TRBJ1-4; cdr3_length: 15; v_call: TRBV15; clone_size: .; cdr3_aa: CATSRPGQGFGGSFF; cdr3_nt: TGTGCTACCAGCCGCCCGGGACAGGGCTTCGGAGGATCGTTTTTT
d_call: .; j_call: TRBJ1-4; cdr3_length: 14; v_call: TRBV2; clone_size: once; cdr3_aa: CASSEYSQNEKLFF; cdr3_nt: TGTGCCAGCAGTGAATACAGTCAAAATGAAAAACTGTTTTTT
d_call: TRBD2; j_call: TRBJ2-3; cdr3_length: 14; v_call: TRBV7-3; clone_size: .; cdr3_aa: CASRPGGSTDTQYF; cdr3_nt: TGTGCCAGCAGGCCGGGCGGGAGTACAGATACGCAGTATTTT
d_call: .; j_call: TRBJ2-5; cdr3_length: 12; v_call: TRBV29-1; clone_size: .; cdr3_aa: CSVDAGLETQYF; cdr3_nt: TGCAGCGTTGATGCAGGGTTGGAGACCCAGTACTTC
d_call: TRBD1; j_call: TRBJ2-3; cdr3_length: 16; v_call: TRBV4-3; clone_size: .; cdr3_aa: CASSQGDRGSTDTQYF; cdr3_nt: TGCGCCAGCAGCCAAGGGGACAGGGGAAGCACAGATACGCAGTATTTT
d_call: TRBD2; j_call: TRBJ2-7; cdr3_length: 11; v_call: TRBV20-1; clone_size: .; cdr3_aa: CSLYGTSMQYF; cdr3_nt: TGCAGTCTATACGGGACTAGTATGCAGTACTTC
d_call: .; j_call: TRBJ2-7; cdr3_length: 13; v_call: TRBV7-2; clone_size: once; cdr3_aa: CASSFISSYEQYF; cdr3_nt: TGTGCCAGCAGCTTTATTAGTTCCTACGAGCAGTACTTC